A single sample is the source of the 12 T cell receptor beta chains below, sequenced in a study of spatial heterogeneity in lung cancer. Study-level points and caveats: Expanded intratumoral alpha and beta TCR counts tracked tumor mutation counts.

These TCRs are of unknown antigen specificity. As to time point: sample taken at primary tumor resection. TCRdb re-analysed the 5' RACE reads in MiXCR, keeping a single row per CDR3 protein. The sample lists approximately 26,000 distinct CDR3 sequences, about 9.3% occurring once. Sample: lung tumor tissue, taken at surgery. These receptors came from a male donor with early-stage non-small cell lung cancer.

This clonotype was picked up many times. The DNA for the CDR3 is TGTGCCAGCAGCGCCTCCGGGCTCTGGGGAGAGACCCAGTACTTC. It specifies CASSASGLWGETQYF. This sequence joins TRBV7-8 and TRBJ2-5, with no clear D. Germline CDR1 and CDR2: SGHVS and FQNEAQ. This CDR3 is 15 amino acids long. V was clipped by 5 bases and J by 4 bases, with 17 bases between them.

This clonotype has only a few counts. The limits of the CDR3 on the DNA are not certain, so only TCRdb's listed CDR3 is given. The genes are TRBV6-2 or TRBV6-3 and TRBJ2-1; TRBD2 is the table's D call, not checked against the DNA. Counting both end residues, the CDR3 totals 16 amino acids. Germline V lookup: CDR1 MNHEY, CDR2 SVGEGT. CDR3 region: CASILEGLAGGNEQFF.

This clonotype was counted at least ten times. The chain carries TRBV2 and TRBJ1-1; D is possibly TRBD1 (6 bases). V gave up 5 bases and J gave up 5 bases, with 15 bases separating them. The length of the CDR3 is 14 residues. Germline V lookup: CDR1 SNHLY, CDR2 FYNNEI. CDR3 protein: CASSRTAAGTEAFF. The DNA for the CDR3 is TGTGCCAGCAGTCGGACAGCCGCGGGGACTGAAGCTTTCTTT.

This clonotype was picked up many times. This rearrangement joins TRBV5-6 to TRBJ2-7, with D tentatively TRBD2 (6 bases). The CDR3 is 15 residues long. Germline loops: CDR1 SGHDT, CDR2 YYEEEE. Trimming pared 4 bases from V and 6 bases from J, leaving 20 bases between. This chain's CDR3 is CASSGVAGTGGEQYF. Written as DNA, the CDR3 is TGTGCCAGCAGCGGGGTCGCCGGGACCGGGGGCGAGCAGTACTTC. Full variable domain (remainder filled in from reference TRBV5-6 and TRBJ2-7): DAGVTQSPTHLIKTRGQQVTLRCSPKSGHDTVSWYQQALGQGPQFIFQYYEEEERQRGNFPDRFSGHQFPNYSSELNVNALLLGDSALYLCASSGVAGTGGEQYFGPGTRLTVT.

This clonotype was observed many times. The genes are TRBV6-6 and TRBJ1-1, with D possibly TRBD1 on 6 matching bases. Trimming removed 6 bases from V and 6 bases from J, with 20 bases in between. The germline V gene encodes CDR1 MNHNY and CDR2 SVGAGI (reference sequence). The CDR3 runs 15 residues. The CDR3 nucleotides read TGTGCCAGCAGAGGGGACACCTCCGCGGTAGCTGAAGCTTTCTTT. Amino acid sequence: CASRGDTSAVAEAFF.

This clonotype was seen only a few times. The V gene is TRBV28, the J gene TRBJ2-4, with 10 nucleotides matching TRBD1. J was trimmed by 5 bases and V by 7 bases; bases with no gene match: 11. This CDR3 spans 16 amino acids. Germline V gives CDR1 MDHEN, CDR2 SYDVKM. The CDR3: CASKDGTGVSENIQYF. As DNA, the CDR3 is TGTGCCAGCAAAGACGGGACAGGGGTTAGTGAAAACATTCAGTACTTC.

This clonotype occurred a few times. The chain recombines TRBV20-1 with TRBJ2-1; 12 bases agree with TRBD2. Germline CDR1 is DFQATT and CDR2 is SNEGSKA (reference sequence). V was pared by 1 base and J by 5 bases, with 6 bases of the junction left unmatched. CDR3 length: 16 residues. CDR3 region: CSARGLTSGRHNEQFF. The CDR3 nucleotides are TGCAGTGCTAGAGGCCTTACTAGCGGGAGGCACAATGAGCAGTTCTTC.

This clonotype was recorded many times. The chain is built from TRBV7-9 and TRBJ2-3; tentative D call: TRBD2 (6 bases). Germline-derived CDR1 and CDR2 are SEHNR and FQNEAQ (reference sequence). The CDR3 runs 13 residues. In DNA form, the CDR3 reads TGTTCTACCGGGACTTCTAGCACAGATACGCAGTATTTT. It codes for CSTGTSSTDTQYF.

In this sample, this clonotype turned up many times. This chain links TRBV28 with TRBJ2-6; D is unresolved. The V gene's germline CDR1 is MDHEN and CDR2 SYDVKM. The V end was cut by 4 bases, the J end by 3 bases, with 7 bases between. The CDR3 spans 14 residues. The CDR3 bases are TGTGCCAGCAGTTCAAAGAGTGGGGCCAACGTCCTGACTTTC. It is translated as CASSSKSGANVLTF. Complete variable domain (other parts from reference TRBV28 and TRBJ2-6): DVKVTQSSRYLVKRTGEKVFLECVQDMDHENMFWYRQDPGLGLRLIYFSYDVKMKEKGDIPEGYSVSREKKERFSLILESASTNQTSMYLCASSSKSGANVLTFGAGSRLTVL.

This clonotype was observed many times. The rearrangement links TRBV11-2 to TRBJ2-7, with D perhaps TRBD2 (6 bases). V was trimmed by 5 bases and J by 0 bases, leaving 20 bases between them. CDR3 length: 17 amino acids. Germline V lookup: CDR1 SGHAT, CDR2 FQNNGV. CDR3 sequence (DNA): TGTGCCAGCAGCCGAAGTACAAAAGCGGGCAGCTCCTACGAGCAGTACTTC. Translating it yields CASSRSTKAGSSYEQYF.

This clonotype was recorded many times. V usage is TRBV28 and J usage is TRBJ2-1, with a tentative D call TRBD1 (6 bases). V was shortened by 6 bases and J by 9 bases, with 18 bases between the two germline ends. CDR1 is MDHEN, CDR2 SYDVKM, per germline. The CDR3 runs 14 residues. In DNA, the CDR3 is TGTGCCAGCAGCACTACACCCGACAGGTCTGAGCAGTTCTTC. It encodes CASSTTPDRSEQFF.

In its sample, this clonotype was seen many times. This chain links TRBV11-2 with TRBJ1-3; D remains unclear. V lost 5 bases to trimming and J lost 0 bases, with 5 bases between them. Germline loops: CDR1 SGHAT, CDR2 FQNNGV. CDR3 length: 13 amino acids. The DNA of the CDR3 is TGTGCCAGCAGCCTGTACTCTGGAAACACCATATATTTT. Amino acid sequence: CASSLYSGNTIYF.